The 16 T cell receptor beta chains below all came from one sample that was sequenced in a study of shared clonotypes between healthy human individuals. TCRdb's copy holds only in-frame clones and misses some; the assay was immunoSEQ multiplex PCR. This table holds around 2.5 million clones, 93% found once. The material sequenced was naive CD4+ T cells from PBMCs. As for subset: CD45RA+ positively selected. The origin of the receptors is a man between 18 and 29 years old in good health. Some clones in this sample may be carry-over from other donors' samples.

The chain combines TRBV7-7 with TRBJ2-1; D unclear. CDR1 is SSHAT and CDR2 is FNYEAQ in the germline V gene (reference sequence). The V and J ends lost 5 bases and 5 bases respectively, with 10 bases between them. The CDR3 runs 13 residues. The CDR3 DNA sequence: TGTGCCAGCAGCCTTGGACGGCACAATGAGCAGTTCTTC. Protein sequence: CASSLGRHNEQFF.

This clone was counted between two and nine times. The chain carries TRBV20-1 and TRBJ2-1; D might be TRBD1 (6 bases). Trimming removed 6 bases at V and 10 bases at J, with 13 bases between. The CDR3 spans 11 residues. Germline CDR1 reads DFQATT; CDR2 reads SNEGSKA (reference sequence). The CDR3 DNA is TGCAGTGCACCGAGGGGGTACGAGCAGTTCTTC. It specifies CSAPRGYEQFF.

The rearrangement links TRBV2 to TRBJ1-6; D is unclear. The V gene lost 3 bases and the J gene lost 7 bases, with 13 bases spanning the gap. This CDR3 spans 15 amino acids. In germline, CDR1 is SNHLY, CDR2 FYNNEI. CDR3 nucleotides: TGTGCCAGCAGTGAGGAGCTCCAAGTGAATTCACCCCTCCACTTT. Protein sequence: CASSEELQVNSPLHF. Full variable domain (missing parts from reference TRBV2 and TRBJ1-6): EPEVTQTPSHQVTQMGQEVILRCVPISNHLYFYWYRQILGQKVEFLVSFYNNEISEKSEIFDDQFSVERPDGSNFTLKIRSTKLEDSAMYFCASSEELQVNSPLHFGNGTRLTVT.

This chain uses TRBV19 with TRBJ2-3, with 7 bases aligning to TRBD2. Germline V gene data show CDR1 as LNHDA and CDR2 as SQIVND (reference sequence). V lost 4 bases and J lost 3; bases outside the gene matches: 13. This CDR3 is built from 17 residues. The CDR3 region is CASSNLLAGVKTDTQYF. In nucleotides, the CDR3 is TGTGCCAGTAGTAATCTTCTGGCGGGAGTGAAGACAGATACGCAGTATTTT. Based on the CDR3 plus reference TRBV19 and TRBJ2-3, the full variable domain is DGGITQSPKYLFRKEGQNVTLSCEQNLNHDAMYWYRQDPGQGLRLIYYSQIVNDFQKGDIAEGYSVSREKKESFPLTVTSAQKNPTAFYLCASSNLLAGVKTDTQYFGPGTRLTVL.

The genes are TRBV27 and TRBJ2-3, with TRBD2 matching 7 bases. The trim removed 6 bases at V and 4 bases at J, leaving 7 bases unmatched. Per germline, CDR1 MNHEY and CDR2 SMNVEV (reference sequence). The CDR3 has 14 amino acids. This chain's CDR3 is CASRGGRDADTQYF. In DNA form, the CDR3 reads TGTGCCAGCAGAGGCGGGAGAGATGCAGATACGCAGTATTTT.

The rearrangement links TRBV11-2 to TRBJ2-7; 9 bases line up with TRBD2. In germline, CDR1 is SGHAT, CDR2 FQNNGV. The CDR3 covers 15 residues. Trimming at V came to 8 bases and at J to 1 base, leaving 9 bases not matched to a gene. CDR3 coding DNA: TGTGCCAGCCGCCCTTGGCTAGCGGGGTCCTACGAGCAGTACTTC. As protein: CASRPWLAGSYEQYF.

The chain uses TRBV5-1 and TRBJ2-1; 8 bases fit TRBD1. CDR1 and CDR2 (germline): SGHRS, YFSETQ. The trim removed 4 bases at V and 4 bases at J, leaving 7 bases unmatched. The CDR3 sequence is 15 residues long. CDR3 DNA: TGCGCCAGCAGCGGACAGGGTCCTCTTTACAATGAGCAGTTCTTC. This sequence encodes CASSGQGPLYNEQFF. Full variable domain (outside the CDR3, taken from reference TRBV5-1 and TRBJ2-1): KAGVTQTPRYLIKTRGQQVTLSCSPISGHRSVSWYQQTPGQGLQFLFEYFSETQRNKGNFPGRFSGRQFSNSRSEMNVSTLELGDSALYLCASSGQGPLYNEQFFGPGTRLTVL.

The chain carries TRBV28 and TRBJ2-7; TRBD2 matches at 9 bases. This CDR3 region has 14 residues. Germline V gives CDR1 MDHEN, CDR2 SYDVKM. The junction had 5 bases not matched to a gene; V was cut back by 6 bases and J by 2 bases. CDR3 nucleotide sequence: TGTGCCAGCAGAAATAGCGGGAGCGCCTACGAGCAGTACTTC. It encodes CASRNSGSAYEQYF.

The rearrangement uses TRBV5-1 and TRBJ2-5; 10 bases agree with TRBD2. Trimming at V came to 3 bases and at J to 3 bases, leaving 8 bases not matched to a gene. Germline CDR1 reads SGHRS; CDR2 reads YFSETQ. CDR3 length equals 16 residues. Here the CDR3 DNA reads TGCGCCAGCAGCTCGGGCGGACTAGCGGCAAAAGAGACCCAGTACTTC. Its translation: CASSSGGLAAKETQYF.

This CDR3 is CASSPGRYYEQYF. The CDR3 nucleotides are TGTGCCAGCAGCCCCGGACGGTACTACGAGCAGTACTTC. The chain uses TRBV28 and TRBJ2-5; D ambiguous. Judging by the DNA end, TRBJ2-7 fits better; the J call may be wrong. This CDR3 contains 13 residues. Germline values: CDR1 MDHEN, CDR2 SYDVKM.

V is TRBV18 and J is TRBJ1-5, with D tentatively TRBD1 (5 bases). Germline CDR1 KGHSH, CDR2 LQKENI. There are 17 residues in the CDR3. Trimming shortened V by 1 base and J by 0 bases, and 13 bases separated the two germline ends. The CDR3 here is CASSPLGGTDSNQPQHF. The CDR3 DNA reads as TGTGCCAGCTCACCACTTGGAGGGACGGATAGCAATCAGCCCCAGCATTTT.

The chain combines TRBV11-2 with TRBJ2-7, with 7 bases identical to TRBD2. From germline, CDR1 is SGHAT and CDR2 FQNNGV. Losses at the gene ends were 2 bases for V and 7 bases for J; bases not matched to a gene: 14. CDR3 size: 16 residues. DNA for the CDR3: TGTGCCAGCAGCTTATGGGCGGGGACTACCAGAGAGGAGCAGTACTTC. It specifies CASSLWAGTTREEQYF.

This clone was counted between two and nine times. Other DNA sequences of this sample code for an identical CDR3. The chain uses TRBV2 and TRBJ1-5; D might be TRBD1 (6 bases). Germline lookup yields CDR1 SNHLY and CDR2 FYNNEI. This CDR3 is 15 amino acids long. V was cut by 4 bases and J by 1 base, with 11 bases left in between. For the CDR3, the DNA is TGTGCCAGCAGTGGAACAGGGTTGAGCAATCAGCCCCAGCATTTT. It yields the protein CASSGTGLSNQPQHF.

The chain has TRBV7-9 and TRBJ2-2, with 11 bases aligning to TRBD1. V shed 3 bases, J shed 3 bases, and the junction held 9 bases outside the gene matches. Germline V gene lookup returns CDR1 SEHNR and CDR2 FQNEAQ (reference sequence). There are 18 residues in the CDR3. The CDR3, as DNA: TGTGCCAGCAGCTTCCGAACGCGGACAGGGGGCGACACCGGGGAGCTGTTTTTT. The encoded protein is CASSFRTRTGGDTGELFF. The full variable domain, completed using reference TRBV7-9 and TRBJ2-2, is DTGVSQNPRHKITKRGQNVTFRCDPISEHNRLYWYRQTLGQGPEFLTYFQNEAQLEKSRLLSDRFSAERPKGSFSTLEIQRTEQGDSAMYLCASSFRTRTGGDTGELFFGEGSRLTVL.

This clone has just a few counts. This chain joins TRBV5-1 and TRBJ1-5; tentatively, D is TRBD1 (5 bases). Trimming pared 5 bases from V and 3 bases from J, leaving 9 bases between. Germline CDR1 and CDR2: SGHRS and YFSETQ. The CDR3 is 13 residues long. The CDR3 reads CASRSGPNQPQHF. Here the CDR3 DNA reads TGCGCCAGCAGGTCAGGGCCCAATCAGCCCCAGCATTTT.

The chain uses TRBV5-1 and TRBJ2-7; D is undetermined. The CDR3 consists of 14 residues. Germline V gene lookup returns CDR1 SGHRS and CDR2 YFSETQ. V lost 0 bases to trimming and J lost 3 bases, with 10 bases between them. The CDR3 spells CASSLDRANYEQYF. CDR3 nucleotides: TGCGCCAGCAGCTTGGATAGGGCGAACTACGAGCAGTACTTC.